This TCR beta chain comes out of a study of Graves' ophthalmopathy and Graves' hyperthyroidism. Many counts were recorded for this clonotype. The antigen remains unidentified. General study points: Its predictions of ophthalmopathy progression gave the model 60% to 71% sensitivity and about 72% specificity.

Active ophthalmopathy (CAS at least 3, NOSPECS at least 4), lasting under 3 months. RNA transcripts were the template, and TCR beta CDR3 regions were amplified from them. After a first-round RT-PCR with HTBI primers, a second-round multiplex PCR was run. MiXCR, applied by TCRdb to the multiplex PCR reads, yields one record per CDR3 protein. The sample has around 670,000 distinct CDR3 sequences, 35% to 50% seen once. Sequencing was performed on peripheral blood. The receptor was isolated from an adult man with Graves' ophthalmopathy.

The CDR3 DNA sequence: TGCAGCGTTGTAGGCCGAGTCGATAACTATGGCTACACCTTC. Its translation is CSVVGRVDNYGYTF. The rearrangement uses TRBV29-1 and TRBJ1-2, with D unclear. This CDR3 contains 14 residues. In germline, CDR1 is SQVTM, CDR2 ANQGSEA. V shed 4 bases and J shed 1 base, with 13 bases lying between them. Complete variable domain (other parts from reference TRBV29-1 and TRBJ1-2): SAVISQKPSRDICQRGTSLTIQCQVDSQVTMMFWYRQQPGQSLTLIATANQGSEATYESGFVIDKFPISRPNLTFSTLTVSNMSPEDSSIYLCSVVGRVDNYGYTFGSGTRLTVV.